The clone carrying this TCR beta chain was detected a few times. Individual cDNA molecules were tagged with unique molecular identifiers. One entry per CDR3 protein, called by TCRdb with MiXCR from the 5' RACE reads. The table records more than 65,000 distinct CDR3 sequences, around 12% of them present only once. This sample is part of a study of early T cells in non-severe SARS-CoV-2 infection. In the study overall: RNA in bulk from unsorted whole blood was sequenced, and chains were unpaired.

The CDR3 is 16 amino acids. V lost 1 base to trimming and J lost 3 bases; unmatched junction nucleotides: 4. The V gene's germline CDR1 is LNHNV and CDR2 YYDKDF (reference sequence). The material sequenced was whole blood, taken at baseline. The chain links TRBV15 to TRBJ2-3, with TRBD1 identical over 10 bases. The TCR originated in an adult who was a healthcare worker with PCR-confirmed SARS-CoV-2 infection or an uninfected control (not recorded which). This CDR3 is CATSRATGQGTDTQYF. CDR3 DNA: TGTGCCACCAGCAGAGCTACGGGACAGGGGACAGATACGCAGTATTTT.